The 3 T cell receptor beta chains reported below all come from one sample, sequenced in a study of radiation and T cells in renal cell carcinoma. Time point reported: baseline pretreatment blood. The treatment: 15 Gy SBRT to primary tumor, nephrectomy 4 weeks later. Libraries were prepared by immunoSEQ multiplex PCR; TCRdb keeps only in-frame clonotypes and omits some of them. The sample holds about 140,000 clones, roughly 85% seen once. The sample consisted of blood, taken from a patient whose treatment included radiotherapy and nephrectomy. The receptors derive from a woman in her 50s with renal cell carcinoma.

This chain uses TRBV4-1 with TRBJ1-1; D is undetermined. V was cut by 0 bases and J by 5 bases, with 4 bases left in between. Germline loops: CDR1 MGHRA, CDR2 YSYEKL. CDR3 length equals 12 residues. The CDR3 here is CASSQEWTEAFF. DNA for the CDR3: TGCGCCAGCAGCCAAGAGTGGACTGAAGCTTTCTTT.

This clone showed up just once. V usage is TRBV7-2 and J usage is TRBJ1-5; 7 nucleotides align to TRBD1. CDR1 is SGHTA and CDR2 is FQGNSA in the germline V gene. The CDR3 length is 14 residues. Trimming took 4 bases from V and 2 from J; bases not matched to a gene: 2. In DNA, the CDR3 is TGTGCCAGCAGCTCTCAGGGGGGCAATCAGCCCCAGCATTTT. It specifies CASSSQGGNQPQHF.

The rearrangement joins TRBV19 to TRBJ2-5; possibly TRBD2 for D (5 bases). Deletions cut 3 bases from V and 5 bases from J, with 16 bases between. The CDR3 sequence is 15 residues long. Germline-derived CDR1 and CDR2 are LNHDA and SQIVND (reference sequence). In DNA form, the CDR3 reads TGTGCCAGTAGTATGGAGCGGAATCGAGGGGAGACCCAGTACTTC. Protein sequence: CASSMERNRGETQYF.